At least ten counts were recorded for the clone carrying this T cell receptor beta chain. Its antigen is undetermined. These data originate in a study of T cells in Graves' hyperthyroidism and ophthalmopathy. General study findings and limits: Appearing also in blood were most of the thyroid clonotypes expanded above 0.001. A model using 13 V-J features told ophthalmopathy apart from stable hyperthyroidism.

CDR1 is SEHNR, CDR2 FQNEAQ, per germline (reference sequence). The CDR3 runs 17 residues. Trimming stripped 5 bases from V and 0 bases from J, with 19 bases between. Researchers amplified the TCR beta CDR3 regions from RNA transcripts. Primed by the HTBI set, a first-round RT-PCR was run on the TCR CDR3. TCRdb fed the multiplex PCR reads into MiXCR, producing one record per CDR3 protein. This sample carries around 350,000 distinct CDR3 sequences, 15% to 20% of them seen once, and the ten largest clones take around 3.6%. Lactation, pregnancy, other autoimmune disease or uncontrolled infection excluded patients.

Material: blood. This receptor was obtained from a woman aged 18-29 years with Graves' hyperthyroidism. The chain combines TRBV7-9 with TRBJ1-2; D gene unclear. The CDR3 DNA sequence: TGTGCCAGCAGCCCTTCAAACCGGTTCCCAGCTAACTATGGCTACACCTTC. Encoded protein: CASSPSNRFPANYGYTF.